This TCR beta chain was observed in a study of blood T cell repertoires in COVID-19. For the study at large: PBMCs, B-cell-depleted T cells, or T cells provided the cDNA or gDNA that made up the material.

Losses at the gene ends were 2 bases for V and 4 bases for J; bases not matched to a gene: 4. Germline values: CDR1 SGHNT, CDR2 YYREEE (reference sequence). This CDR3 comprises 15 residues. Sequenced by immunoSEQ multiplex PCR; TCRdb stores in-frame clones only, minus some. The data show 200,000 to 250,000 clones, roughly 90% seen once. This clone was counted only a few times. The chain combines TRBV5-4 with TRBJ2-2; TRBD2 aligns across 8 bases. This clonotype originated in a man in his forties with active or convalescent COVID-19. Sequenced input: peripheral blood. The CDR3 loop is CASSFRTSGTGELFF. The CDR3 DNA sequence: TGTGCCAGCAGCTTCCGAACTAGCGGCACCGGGGAGCTGTTTTTT.